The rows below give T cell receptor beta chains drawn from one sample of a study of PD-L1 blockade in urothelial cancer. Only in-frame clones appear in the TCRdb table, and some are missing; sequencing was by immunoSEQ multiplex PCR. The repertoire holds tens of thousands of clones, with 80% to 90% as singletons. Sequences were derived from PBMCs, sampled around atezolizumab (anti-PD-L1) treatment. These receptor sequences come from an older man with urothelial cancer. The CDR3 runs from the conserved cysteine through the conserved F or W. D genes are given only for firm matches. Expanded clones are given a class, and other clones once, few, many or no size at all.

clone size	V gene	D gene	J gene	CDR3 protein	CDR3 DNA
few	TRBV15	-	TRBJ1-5	CATSRDLGASREPQHF	TGTGCCACCAGCAGAGATCTAGGAGCGTCCAGGGAGCCCCAGCATTTT
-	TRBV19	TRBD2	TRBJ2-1	CASTPSGVYNEQFF	TGTGCCAGCACACCTAGCGGGGTCTACAATGAGCAGTTCTTC
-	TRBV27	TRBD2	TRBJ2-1	CASIGSGGVGNEQFF	TGTGCCAGCATTGGTAGCGGGGGGGTAGGCAATGAGCAGTTCTTC
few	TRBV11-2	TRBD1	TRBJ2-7	CASSIAPGQGYEQYF	TGTGCCAGCAGCATAGCACCGGGACAGGGTTACGAGCAGTACTTC
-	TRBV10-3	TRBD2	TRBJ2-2	CAISGAAGGSTGELFF	TGTGCCATCAGTGGGGCTGCGGGAGGGAGCACCGGGGAGCTGTTTTTT
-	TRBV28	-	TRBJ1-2	CASSLRALYGYTF	TGTGCCAGCAGTCTACGCGCTTTGTATGGCTACACCTTC
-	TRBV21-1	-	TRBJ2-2	CASSNFQGANTGELFF	TGTGCCAGCAGCAATTTCCAGGGCGCAAACACCGGGGAGCTGTTTTTT
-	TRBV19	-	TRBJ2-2	CASSISRVTGELFF	TGTGCCAGTAGTATCTCCAGGGTCACCGGGGAGCTGTTTTTT
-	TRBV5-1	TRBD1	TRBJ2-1	CASSLDGTGWNEQFF	TGCGCCAGCAGCTTGGACGGGACAGGGTGGAATGAGCAGTTCTTC
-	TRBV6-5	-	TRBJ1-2	CASSAGYGYTF	TGTGCCAGCAGCGCAGGGTATGGCTACACCTTC
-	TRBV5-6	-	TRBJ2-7	CASSLYRSSYEQYF	TGTGCCAGCAGCTTATACAGGAGCTCCTACGAGCAGTACTTC
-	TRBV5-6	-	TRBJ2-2	CASSLDYKTGELFF	TGTGCCAGCAGCTTGGATTATAAAACCGGGGAGCTGTTTTTT
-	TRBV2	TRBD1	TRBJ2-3	CASSLGRGDTQYF	TGTGCCAGCAGTTTGGGCAGGGGGGATACGCAGTATTTT
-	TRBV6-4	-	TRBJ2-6	CAGYRVSRSGANVLTF	TGTGCCGGGTACAGGGTAAGTCGCTCTGGGGCCAACGTCCTGACTTTC
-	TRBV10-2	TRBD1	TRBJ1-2	CASSERQGGGYTF	TGCGCCAGCAGTGAGAGACAGGGCGGGGGCTACACCTTC
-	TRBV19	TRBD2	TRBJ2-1	CASSGLAGGRSSYNEQFF	TGTGCCAGTAGCGGACTAGCGGGGGGCAGGAGCTCCTACAATGAGCAGTTCTTC
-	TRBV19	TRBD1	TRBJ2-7	CASSPGQGFYEQYF	TGTGCCAGTAGCCCGGGACAGGGGTTTTACGAGCAGTACTTC
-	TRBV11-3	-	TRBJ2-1	CASSRGMGGDEQFF	TGTGCCAGCAGCCGAGGGATGGGAGGAGATGAGCAGTTCTTC
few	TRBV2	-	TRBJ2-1	CASKGRLVDEQFF	TGTGCCAGCAAGGGGCGACTAGTCGATGAGCAGTTCTTC
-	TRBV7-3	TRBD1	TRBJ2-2	CASSQRTGDTGELFF	TGTGCCAGCAGCCAGAGGACAGGGGACACCGGGGAGCTGTTTTTT
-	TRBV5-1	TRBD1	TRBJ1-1	CASSLREGAIVTEAFF	TGCGCCAGCAGCTTGCGAGAGGGGGCCATCGTGACTGAAGCTTTCTTT
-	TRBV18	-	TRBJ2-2	CASSPGLNTGELFF	TGTGCCAGCTCACCGGGACTTAACACCGGGGAGCTGTTTTTT
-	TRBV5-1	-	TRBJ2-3	CASSLTQSSTDTQYF	TGCGCCAGCAGCTTGACTCAATCTAGCACAGATACGCAGTATTTT
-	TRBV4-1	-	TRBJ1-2	CASSQDPGRAEYGYTF	TGCGCCAGCAGCCAAGATCCGGGGAGGGCAGAGTATGGCTACACCTTC
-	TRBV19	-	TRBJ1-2	CASSIVRAAGAYGYTF	TGTGCCAGTAGTATAGTAAGAGCGGCGGGAGCCTATGGCTACACCTTC
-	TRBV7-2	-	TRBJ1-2	CASSLGREDGYTF	TGTGCCAGCAGCTTAGGTCGGGAAGATGGCTACACCTTC
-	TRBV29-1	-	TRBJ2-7	CSAELNYEQYF	TGCAGCGCCGAACTTAACTACGAGCAGTACTTC
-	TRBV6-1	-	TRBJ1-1	CASSAVVTTEAFF	TGTGCCAGCAGCGCAGTGGTAACGACTGAAGCTTTCTTT
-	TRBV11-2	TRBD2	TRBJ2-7	CASSSNGGISYEQYF	TGTGCCAGCAGCTCAAACGGGGGGATCTCCTACGAGCAGTACTTC
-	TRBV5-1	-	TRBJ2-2	CASSLYPAGELFF	TGCGCCAGCAGCTTATACCCGGCCGGGGAGCTGTTTTTT
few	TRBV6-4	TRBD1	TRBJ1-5	CASSLDRDQPQHF	TGTGCCAGCAGTTTGGACAGGGATCAGCCCCAGCATTTT